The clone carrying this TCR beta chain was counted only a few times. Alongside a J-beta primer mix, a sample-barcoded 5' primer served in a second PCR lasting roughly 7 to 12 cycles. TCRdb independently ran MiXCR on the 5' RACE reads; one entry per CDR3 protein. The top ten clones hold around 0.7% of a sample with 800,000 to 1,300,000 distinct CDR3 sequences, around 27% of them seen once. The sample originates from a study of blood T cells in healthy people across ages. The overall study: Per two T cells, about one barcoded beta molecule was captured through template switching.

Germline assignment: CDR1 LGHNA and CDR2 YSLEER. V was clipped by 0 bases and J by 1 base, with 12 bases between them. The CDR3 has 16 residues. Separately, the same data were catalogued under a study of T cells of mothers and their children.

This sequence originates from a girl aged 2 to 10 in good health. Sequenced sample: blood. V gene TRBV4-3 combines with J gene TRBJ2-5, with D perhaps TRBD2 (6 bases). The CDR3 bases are TGCGCCAGCAGCCAAGACGGGCGGGAATCCCAAGAGACCCAGTACTTC. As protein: CASSQDGRESQETQYF.